The clone carrying this T cell receptor beta chain was counted a few times. Original data processing: Counts of nucleated cells, estimated from reference gene primer amplification, were obtained. Some clones are missing from TCRdb's copy, which holds only in-frame ones; the method was immunoSEQ multiplex PCR. The DNA was the basis for D and trimming; V, J and clone size are from that table. Of roughly 57,000 clones in the sample, roughly 79% were seen once. CDR3 length: 15 amino acids. Looked up from germline, CDR1 is DFQATT and CDR2 is SNEGSKA (reference sequence). The ends were cut back, 3 bases at V and 3 bases at J, with 12 bases in the middle. These data come from a study of blood T cell repertoires in COVID-19. Study overall: Whether acute or convalescent, the COVID-19 samples came from the United States, Italy and Spain. From T cells, B-cell-depleted T cells, or PBMCs came the material, which was cDNA or gDNA.

The clonotype originates from a man in his 60s with acute or convalescent COVID-19. Sequences were obtained from peripheral blood. The chain is built from TRBV20-1 and TRBJ2-6; weak D call: TRBD1 (5 bases). The CDR3 region is CSASNQGSGANVLTF. Here the CDR3 DNA reads TGCAGTGCTAGTAACCAGGGAAGTGGGGCCAACGTCCTGACTTTC.